This TCR beta chain is from a study of radiation and T cells in renal cell carcinoma. Clones were sequenced by immunoSEQ multiplex PCR, and TCRdb holds only the in-frame ones, with some missing. The sample includes over 15,000 clones, approximately 60% of them seen just once. About this clone itself: The antigen is unknown.

The treatment is: 15 Gy SBRT to primary tumor, nephrectomy 4 weeks later. Nephrectomy followed 15 Gy stereotactic body radiation by 4 weeks. General study findings and limits: Tumor samples were small regions of roughly 1 g. From baseline, blood top tumor clonotypes peaked at 2 weeks post-radiation.

Germline CDR1 SGDLS, CDR2 YYNGEE. Trimming pared 3 bases from V and 8 bases from J, leaving 20 bases between. This CDR3 is built from 15 residues. V and J are TRBV9 and TRBJ1-1; TRBD1 might be the D (5 bases). The sequences come from tumor tissue, collected from a patient whose treatment included radiotherapy and nephrectomy. The TCR was taken from a woman in her 70s with renal cell carcinoma. The CDR3 reads CASSATGLPYEEAFF. The CDR3 DNA follows: TGTGCCAGCAGCGCCACGGGACTCCCTTACGAAGAAGCTTTCTTT.